The 8 T cell receptor beta chains given below trace back to one sample, sequenced in a study of blood T cell repertoires in COVID-19. Using immunoSEQ multiplex PCR, the repertoire was profiled, and TCRdb retains in-frame clones only, with some absent. The data show under 250,000 clones, about nine tenths seen once. The sequenced material came from peripheral blood. Receptors were obtained from a woman aged 55-69 years who had recovered from COVID-19.

The chain joins TRBV5-4 to TRBJ1-2; 7 positions agree with TRBD1. CDR1 and CDR2 from the germline V gene are SGHNT and YYREEE (reference sequence). V dropped 3 bases and J dropped 8; count of bases not matched to a gene: 10. The CDR3 loop spans 14 amino acids. The CDR3 bases are TGTGCCAGCAGCTGGGACAGCCCGGTGGACGGCTACACCTTC. Translated: CASSWDSPVDGYTF.

The chain combines TRBV5-4 with TRBJ2-1; tentatively, D is TRBD2 (6 bases). Germline V gene lookup returns CDR1 SGHNT and CDR2 YYREEE (reference sequence). This CDR3 region has 13 residues. V gave up 1 base and J gave up 11 bases, with 13 bases separating them. The CDR3 loop reads CASSLRAGLKQFF. CDR3 in DNA: TGTGCCAGCAGCTTGCGCGCGGGGCTTAAGCAGTTCTTC.

This chain connects TRBV6-5 to TRBJ2-4; TRBD1 might be the D (6 bases). Between the trimmed V and J ends, which lost 7 bases and 8 bases, there was a span of 12 bases. Looked up from germline, CDR1 is MNHEY and CDR2 is SVGAGI. This CDR3 comprises 12 residues. This CDR3 reads CASTVGTHIQYF. The CDR3 nucleotides are TGTGCCAGCACTGTCGGGACACACATTCAGTACTTC.

The genes are TRBV5-1 and TRBJ2-7, with 8 bases fitting TRBD1. The CDR3 is 15 amino acids. V dropped 1 base and J dropped 3; count of bases not matched to a gene: 6. Germline CDR1 is SGHRS and CDR2 is YFSETQ. CDR3 DNA: TGCGCCAGCAGCTTGAACGGACAGGGTGGCTACGAGCAGTACTTC. This translates into CASSLNGQGGYEQYF.

This chain connects TRBV29-1 to TRBJ1-1; D unclear. Germline assignment: CDR1 SQVTM and CDR2 ANQGSEA. CDR3 length: 12 amino acids. V shed 7 bases and J shed 1 base, with 10 bases lying between them. The CDR3 sequence: CSGSEGNTEAFF. CDR3 nucleotides: TGCAGCGGATCGGAGGGGAACACTGAAGCTTTCTTT.

The genes are TRBV9 and TRBJ1-2; 10 bases are shared with TRBD1. J lost 4 bases, V lost 0 bases, and 6 bases had no gene match. This CDR3 spans 16 amino acids. CDR1 and CDR2 (germline): SGDLS, YYNGEE. Here the CDR3 DNA reads TGTGCCAGCAGCGTAGTGCCGGACAGGGGGAGCTATGGCTACACCTTC. This encodes CASSVVPDRGSYGYTF.

The V gene is TRBV10-3, the J gene TRBJ2-5; 9 nucleotides line up with TRBD2. This CDR3 is built from 15 residues. With V trimmed by 2 bases and J by 5 bases, 6 bases remained unmatched. CDR1 and CDR2 from the germline V gene are ENHRY and SYGVKD. CDR3 in amino acids: CAISETRTSEETQYF. In DNA form, the CDR3 reads TGTGCCATCAGTGAGACCCGGACTAGCGAGGAGACCCAGTACTTC.

This rearrangement joins TRBV6-2 or TRBV6-3 to TRBJ2-7; 8 bases match TRBD1. CDR3 length: 14 amino acids. CDR1 and CDR2 from the germline V gene are MNHEY and SVGEGT. The V gene end was trimmed by 5 bases and the J gene end by 7 bases; junction bases not matched to a gene: 10. The CDR3 protein is CASSLLRQGKEQYF. The CDR3 DNA is TGTGCCAGCAGTCTTCTCAGACAGGGGAAGGAGCAGTACTTC.